The next 28 T cell receptor beta chains were all read from a single sample in a study of T cells in Graves' hyperthyroidism and ophthalmopathy. Using RNA transcripts as the source, TCR beta CDR3 regions were amplified. A first-round RT-PCR of the TCR CDR3 used the HTBI primer set. TCRdb fed the multiplex PCR reads into MiXCR, producing one record per CDR3 protein. The profile shows hundreds of thousands of distinct CDR3 sequences, 14% of them singletons. The sample consisted of blood. These receptors were collected from a young woman with Graves' hyperthyroidism.

This clonotype was seen a few times. The rearrangement joins TRBV6-1 to TRBJ2-4, with 8 bases that match TRBD2. V lost 0 bases to trimming and J lost 0 bases; unmatched junction nucleotides: 4. The CDR3 is 17 residues long. Looked up from germline, CDR1 is MNHNS and CDR2 is SASEGT. This CDR3 is CASSEARGGLAKNIQYF. The CDR3 DNA sequence: TGTGCCAGCAGTGAAGCACGGGGGGGGCTAGCCAAAAACATTCAGTACTTC.

This clonotype was picked up many times. The chain couples TRBV10-3 to TRBJ2-1; TRBD2 matches 10 bases. The CDR3 is made up of 18 amino acids. Germline CDR1 is ENHRY and CDR2 is SYGVKD. V lost 0 bases and J lost 3; bases outside the gene matches: 8. The CDR3 DNA reads as TGTGCCATCAGTGAGTCGGGAGTAGCGGGAGGCCTCTACAATGAGCAGTTCTTC. The encoded protein is CAISESGVAGGLYNEQFF.

The CDR3 spells CASSQGPQGNEQFF. The CDR3 nucleotides are TGTGCCAGCAGCCAGGGCCCGCAGGGGAATGAGCAGTTCTTC. This chain joins TRBV4-2 and TRBJ2-1, with a weak D call TRBD1 (6 bases). The CDR3 totals 14 residues. Trimming took off 3 bases at V and 7 bases at J, with 13 bases between the two ends. CDR1 is LGHNA and CDR2 is YNFKEQ in the germline V gene.

This clonotype was seen repeatedly, ten times or more. The J gene is TRBJ2-2, the V gene TRBV11-2; no firm D call. There are 14 residues in the CDR3. The ends were cut back, 11 bases at V and 3 bases at J, with 16 bases in the middle. Germline values: CDR1 SGHAT, CDR2 FQNNGV. CDR3 sequence reads: CALPGNRYTGELFF. The DNA of the CDR3 is TGTGCCCTTCCTGGGAACCGATACACCGGGGAGCTGTTTTTT. Full variable domain (missing parts from reference TRBV11-2 and TRBJ2-2): EAGVAQSPRYKIIEKRQSVAFWCNPISGHATLYWYQQILGQGPKLLIQFQNNGVVDDSQLPKDRFSAERLKGVDSTLKIQPAKLEDSAVYLCALPGNRYTGELFFGEGSRLTVL.

At least ten counts were recorded for this clonotype. The V call is TRBV11-2, the J call TRBJ2-1; D is unclear. The CDR3 totals 15 residues. Trimming pared 7 bases from V and 0 bases from J, leaving 13 bases between. Germline CDR1 is SGHAT and CDR2 is FQNNGV. The DNA of the CDR3 is TGTGCCAGCACCGACGACCCGAGCTCCTACAATGAGCAGTTCTTC. Translating it yields CASTDDPSSYNEQFF.

The rearrangement joins TRBV24-1 to TRBJ2-3; D gene uncertain. There are 12 residues in the CDR3. The germline V gene encodes CDR1 KGHDR and CDR2 SFDVKD. V was shortened by 4 bases and J by 5 bases, with 6 bases between the two germline ends. CDR3 bases: TGTGCCACCAGTGACGTCAAAGATACGCAGTATTTT. It specifies CATSDVKDTQYF.

This clonotype was counted a few times. The rearrangement joins TRBV2 to TRBJ1-5, with D perhaps TRBD1 (6 bases). Trimming removed 3 bases from V and 6 bases from J, with 9 bases in between. Germline V gene lookup returns CDR1 SNHLY and CDR2 FYNNEI. This CDR3 region has 13 residues. The CDR3 is CASSDTGIQPQHF. CDR3 DNA: TGTGCCAGCAGTGATACAGGGATTCAGCCCCAGCATTTT.

This clonotype was counted between two and nine times. The chain joins TRBV28 to TRBJ1-5; D is unclear. Germline values: CDR1 MDHEN, CDR2 SYDVKM. This CDR3 is 12 amino acids long. V gave up 6 bases and J gave up 6 bases, with 9 bases separating them. The chain's CDR3 is CASSEGVQPQHF. The DNA of the CDR3 is TGTGCCAGCAGCGAGGGAGTTCAGCCCCAGCATTTT.

The J gene is TRBJ2-1, the V gene TRBV7-3; D tentatively reads TRBD1 or TRBD2 (5 bases each). The CDR3 runs 12 residues. V dropped 2 bases and J dropped 14 bases, with 13 bases sitting between them. The germline gives CDR1 SGHTA, CDR2 FQGTGA. The DNA of the CDR3 is TGTGCCAGCAGCTTATCGGGACCCAAAAAGTTCTTC. It codes for CASSLSGPKKFF. The full variable domain, its missing parts supplied by reference TRBV7-3 and TRBJ2-1, is GAGVSQTPSNKVTEKGKYVELRCDPISGHTALYWYRQSLGQGPEFLIYFQGTGAADDSGLPNDRFFAVRPEGSVSTLKIQRTERGDSAVYLCASSLSGPKKFFGPGTRLTVL.

This clonotype was counted at least ten times. The genes are TRBV7-9 and TRBJ2-7; D is undetermined. The CDR3 extends over 15 amino acids. V was cut by 1 base and J by 2 bases, with 12 bases left in between. The germline gives CDR1 SEHNR, CDR2 FQNEAQ (reference sequence). CDR3 DNA sequence: TGTGCCAGCAGCTTAGACTGGGGAATCCCCTACGAGCAGTACTTC. Its protein product is CASSLDWGIPYEQYF.

This clonotype was seen ten or more times. The chain has TRBV3-1 and TRBJ1-5; no clear D gene. This CDR3 is built from 13 residues. The germline V gene has CDR1 LGHDT and CDR2 YNNKEL (reference sequence). V was clipped by 9 bases and J by 3 bases, with 12 bases between them. The DNA for the CDR3 is TGTGCCAGTGGAGACACCCACAATCAGCCCCAGCATTTT. Translating it yields CASGDTHNQPQHF.

V and J are TRBV28 and TRBJ2-4, with unresolved D. This CDR3 has 14 residues. V was trimmed by 2 bases and J by 3 bases, leaving 8 bases between them. CDR1 and CDR2 from the germline V gene are MDHEN and SYDVKM. The CDR3 is CASSLIKGKNIQYF. CDR3 sequence (DNA): TGTGCCAGCAGTTTAATTAAGGGCAAAAACATTCAGTACTTC.

This clonotype was observed at least ten times. The rearrangement links TRBV20-1 to TRBJ2-1, with TRBD2 as a possible D gene (6 bases). Trimming removed 3 bases at V and 1 base at J, with 10 bases between. The CDR3 has 14 residues. CDR1 is DFQATT, CDR2 SNEGSKA, per germline (reference sequence). The CDR3 sequence is CSARDYRSYNEQFF. Written as DNA, the CDR3 is TGCAGTGCTAGGGACTACCGATCCTACAATGAGCAGTTCTTC.

This clonotype was observed many times. The chain recombines TRBV11-3 with TRBJ2-2; 7 nucleotides agree with TRBD1. The germline CDR1 and CDR2 sequences are SGHNT and YENEEA. The CDR3 is made up of 15 amino acids. V shed 4 bases and J 1 base; nucleotides not matched to a gene: 3. CDR3 in amino acids: CASSSGTVNTGELFF. The DNA of the CDR3 is TGTGCCAGCAGCTCCGGGACAGTGAACACCGGGGAGCTGTTTTTT.

This clonotype was detected ten times or more. The chain couples TRBV7-2 to TRBJ2-7; TRBD2 matches 7 bases. The V segment lost 1 base and the J segment 9 bases; nucleotides outside the gene matches: 12. This CDR3 region has 15 residues. Germline V gene lookup returns CDR1 SGHTA and CDR2 FQGNSA. The CDR3: CASSLEAGEGFGQYF. The CDR3 DNA is TGTGCCAGCAGCTTAGAGGCGGGAGAGGGCTTCGGGCAGTACTTC.

The chain couples TRBV4-2 to TRBJ2-2; 7 bases align to TRBD2. This CDR3 spans 17 amino acids. With V trimmed by 0 bases and J by 2 bases, 6 bases remained unmatched. Looked up from germline, CDR1 is LGHNA and CDR2 is YNFKEQ. CDR3 sequence: CASSQEDVAGNTGELFF. CDR3 nucleotides: TGTGCCAGCAGCCAAGAAGACGTAGCGGGTAACACCGGGGAGCTGTTTTTT.

This chain connects TRBV2 to TRBJ2-5; D possibly corresponds to TRBD2 (5 bases). Germline lookup yields CDR1 SNHLY and CDR2 FYNNEI. The CDR3 is 15 residues long. V lost 0 bases and J lost 7, with 15 bases in between. The CDR3 coding sequence is TGTGCCAGCAGTGAAGCCCTGGTCGCCGGAGGGACCCAGTACTTC. Protein: CASSEALVAGGTQYF.

This clonotype was counted at least ten times. The chain combines TRBV12-3 or TRBV12-4 with TRBJ1-6; the D gene is possibly TRBD1 (5 bases). V gave up 1 base and J gave up 10 bases, with 11 bases separating them. This CDR3 is 14 amino acids long. DNA of the CDR3: TGTGCCAGCAGTTTAGGAGGCAGGGCATCACCCCTCCACTTT. It codes for CASSLGGRASPLHF.

This clonotype was detected a few times. This sequence joins TRBV9 and TRBJ2-1; D is unresolved. The CDR3 is 15 amino acids. The ends were cut back, 3 bases at V and 0 bases at J, with 10 bases in the middle. Germline V gives CDR1 SGDLS, CDR2 YYNGEE. The CDR3 reads CASSAGGSSYNEQFF. The CDR3 nucleotides read TGTGCCAGCAGCGCTGGCGGTAGCTCCTACAATGAGCAGTTCTTC.

There are many counts of this clonotype. The V gene is TRBV7-8, the J gene TRBJ1-1; 7 nucleotides match TRBD1. The germline CDR1 and CDR2 sequences are SGHVS and FQNEAQ. V lost 3 bases and J lost 6; bases outside the gene matches: 10. The CDR3 is 15 residues long. The CDR3 loop is CASSLTGRLGAEAFF. The CDR3 bases are TGTGCCAGCAGCTTGACAGGGCGCTTGGGCGCTGAAGCTTTCTTT.

This clonotype was observed a few times. The rearrangement uses TRBV10-3 and TRBJ2-5; D may be TRBD1 (6 bases). Germline CDR1 reads ENHRY; CDR2 reads SYGVKD. The V and J ends lost 3 bases and 5 bases respectively, with 16 bases between them. CDR3 length: 15 amino acids. CDR3 amino acids: CAISEGGRMGETQYF. The CDR3 nucleotides are TGTGCCATCAGTGAAGGGGGACGGATGGGGGAGACCCAGTACTTC.

The chain combines TRBV14 with TRBJ1-1; D is unclear. This CDR3 has 13 residues. Per germline, CDR1 SGHDN and CDR2 FVKESK. Trimming took off 4 bases at V and 0 bases at J, with 6 bases between the two ends. DNA for the CDR3: TGTGCCAGCAGCCGCATAATGAACACTGAAGCTTTCTTT. It yields the protein CASSRIMNTEAFF.

The rearrangement links TRBV6-2 or TRBV6-3 to TRBJ2-7; perhaps TRBD1 as D (6 bases). V gave up 7 bases and J gave up 6 bases, with 16 bases separating them. The CDR3 has 13 amino acids. CDR1 is MNHEY and CDR2 is SVGEGT in the germline V gene. CDR3: CASIADSLGEQYF. As DNA, the CDR3 is TGTGCCAGCATTGCGGACAGTCTTGGCGAGCAGTACTTC.

This clonotype showed up just a few times. The chain uses TRBV6-2 or TRBV6-3 and TRBJ2-1, with 8 bases that match TRBD1. The germline CDR1 and CDR2 sequences are MNHEY and SVGEGT. J was trimmed by 9 bases and V by 1 base; bases with no gene match: 5. The CDR3 extends over 14 amino acids. The CDR3 reads CASSYLTGAAEQFF. The DNA of the CDR3 is TGTGCCAGCAGTTACTTGACAGGGGCCGCTGAGCAGTTCTTC.

Only a few counts were recorded for this clonotype. The rearrangement joins TRBV7-9 to TRBJ2-3, with D perhaps matching TRBD2 (5 bases). V dropped 0 bases and J dropped 5 bases, with 15 bases sitting between them. The CDR3 has 16 residues. Germline V CDR1 and CDR2: SEHNR, FQNEAQ (reference sequence). Written as DNA, the CDR3 is TGTGCCAGCAGCTTAGCCGATCGGACTGCGGGAGATACGCAGTATTTT. Translating gives CASSLADRTAGDTQYF.

This chain links TRBV6-1 with TRBJ2-7; 11 bases fit TRBD2. From germline, CDR1 is MNHNS and CDR2 SASEGT. CDR3 length equals 17 residues. With 6 bases clipped from V and 0 bases from J, the junction kept 10 bases outside the gene matches. CDR3: CASRLGTSGDLSYEQYF. The CDR3, as DNA: TGTGCCAGCAGACTCGGGACTAGCGGAGACCTCTCCTACGAGCAGTACTTC.

The chain uses TRBV6-2 or TRBV6-3 and TRBJ1-4; D not resolved. This CDR3 contains 14 residues. The germline gives CDR1 MNHEY, CDR2 SVGEGT. V lost 1 base and J 12 bases, leaving 15 bases between the germline ends. The CDR3 loop reads CASSYFLTGEQLFF. DNA for the CDR3: TGTGCCAGCAGTTACTTCTTGACCGGGGAACAACTGTTTTTT.

This clonotype was counted ten times or more. Here the CDR3 DNA reads TGTGCCAGCAGCTTACCGACAGGGGGAAACCAGCCCCAGCATTTT. Amino acid sequence: CASSLPTGGNQPQHF. The V call is TRBV7-2, the J call TRBJ1-5; TRBD1 aligns across 9 bases. The CDR3 has 15 amino acids. The germline V gene encodes CDR1 SGHTA and CDR2 FQGNSA. V lost 2 bases to trimming and J lost 7 bases; unmatched junction nucleotides: 6.